The 3 T cell receptor beta chains in this list originate from one sample, sequenced in a study of patients and donors after allogeneic stem cell transplantation (dated by TCRdb to the early 2020s). The library was produced with RT-PCR. The data were produced on a NextSeq 550. TCRdb reran the public reads through fastp at Q25 and MiXCR, keeping productive beta chains. One record per CDR3 amino acid sequence lists the most common genes and DNA. Within this sample are around 150,000 distinct CDR3 sequences, with approximately 30% of them counted one time only. 3.2% of the sample is taken by the ten largest. Sequencing input: blood, either unsorted or a sorted T cell fraction (not recorded which). The origin of the receptors is a human donor who was either an allogeneic HSCT recipient or a stem cell or donor lymphocyte infusion donor (not recorded which). It is not recorded whose cells these are; they may come from a transplant donor.

This clonotype was recorded a few times. This chain uses TRBV7-9 with TRBJ2-7, with 7 bases fitting TRBD1. Unmatched junction bases numbered 3, after V lost 1 base and J lost 0 bases. CDR1 and CDR2 (germline): SEHNR, FQNEAQ (reference sequence). The CDR3 contains 15 residues. In DNA, the CDR3 is TGTGCCAGCAGCTTAGGACAGGGCCCCTCCTACGAGCAGTACTTC. This codes for CASSLGQGPSYEQYF.

In the case of this clonotype: The junction departs from germline at one end; a sequencing error may be responsible. V gene TRBV7-7 combines with J gene TRBJ2-5, with TRBD1 matching over 8 bases. The CDR3 sequence is 15 residues long. Germline V lookup: CDR1 SSHAT, CDR2 FNYEAQ (reference sequence). CDR3: CASSLGGTGGETQYF. In DNA form, the CDR3 reads TGTGCTAGCAGCTTAGGAGGGACAGGAGGCGAGACCCAGTACTTC.

DNA of the CDR3: TGTGCCAGCAGTTTAGCGGGACTAGCAGGAGAGACCCAGTACTTC. Protein product: CASSLAGLAGETQYF. V is TRBV12-3 or TRBV12-4 and J is TRBJ2-5, with TRBD2 matching 9 bases. J gave up 4 bases and V 0 bases, and 3 bases lay outside the gene matches. This CDR3 is built from 15 residues.